The source of this T cell receptor (beta chain) is a study of vaccination and CD4 T cells after COVID-19. Study-wide findings and caveats: Convalescent patients saw a median about 85% of their reactive clones show up only after vaccination. The great majority, 304 of 307 vaccine-specific clones, proved spike mono-reactive in convalescent patients.

The treatment is: approximately nine-day PBMC culture with coronavirus spike peptide pools or control peptides (ViraFEST assay). The ends were cut back, 6 bases at V and 2 bases at J, with 19 bases in the middle. CDR1 and CDR2 from the germline V gene are LNHDA and SQIVND (reference sequence). This CDR3 region has 16 residues. Remarks on this clonotype: Its matching antigen is unknown.

Oncomine TCR Beta short-read sequencing was applied to DNA from cultured CD4+ T cells. Genomic DNA from cultured CD4+ T cells was extracted. A single record per CDR3 protein comes from TCRdb applying MiXCR to the PCR reads. The table records under 10,000 distinct CDR3 sequences, approximately 65% of them present only once. The V call is TRBV19, the J call TRBJ2-5; D may be TRBD1 or TRBD2 (5 bases each). Sequencing used CD4+ T cells from blood, cultured in vitro. The TCR sequence derives from a human donor who had recovered from COVID-19. The CDR3 sequence is CASSGSGTAGQETQYF. The CDR3 DNA sequence: TGTGCCAGTAGCGGATCGGGGACCGCAGGGCAAGAGACCCAGTACTTC.